The rows below give T cell receptor beta chains drawn from one sample of a study of cytomegalovirus exposure and HLA in healthy donors. Some clones are missing from TCRdb's copy, which holds only in-frame ones; the method was immunoSEQ multiplex PCR. The sample carries over 80,000 clones, roughly 80% recorded once. The source material was PBMCs. These receptors all stem from a man aged 60 to 75 in good health and CMV-seropositive. Both conserved end residues are part of each CDR3. A D gene is named only where the DNA matches it firmly. Size is omitted from some rows. Given values are once, few, many or a class for expanded clones.

clone size: NA
J gene: TRBJ2-1
D gene: TRBD1
V gene: TRBV6-6
CDR3 protein: CASSDYRGRGEQFF
CDR3 DNA: TGTGCCAGCAGTGACTACAGGGGTCGGGGTGAGCAGTTCTTC

clone size: NA
J gene: TRBJ2-7
D gene: TRBD1
V gene: TRBV18
CDR3 protein: CASSTGAYEQYF
CDR3 DNA: TGTGCCAGCTCAACAGGGGCATACGAGCAGTACTTC

clone size: NA
J gene: TRBJ1-2
D gene: NA
V gene: TRBV7-3
CDR3 protein: CASSAQGFGYTF
CDR3 DNA: TGTGCCAGCAGCGCACAGGGATTTGGCTACACCTTC

clone size: NA
J gene: TRBJ2-2
D gene: NA
V gene: TRBV7-9
CDR3 protein: CASSLGGRGLGELFF
CDR3 DNA: TGTGCCAGCAGCTTAGGGGGCAGAGGTCTCGGGGAGCTGTTTTTT

clone size: NA
J gene: TRBJ2-3
D gene: NA
V gene: TRBV7-8
CDR3 protein: CASSSTGRADTQYF
CDR3 DNA: TGTGCCAGCAGCTCCACAGGGAGGGCAGATACGCAGTATTTT

clone size: NA
J gene: TRBJ1-5
D gene: NA
V gene: TRBV18
CDR3 protein: CASSPTREQPQHF
CDR3 DNA: TGTGCCAGCTCACCTACGAGGGAACAGCCCCAGCATTTT

clone size: NA
J gene: TRBJ1-1
D gene: TRBD1
V gene: TRBV6-1
CDR3 protein: CASTRTGNAPEAFF
CDR3 DNA: TGTGCCAGCACCCGGACAGGTAATGCACCCGAAGCTTTCTTT

clone size: NA
J gene: TRBJ1-4
D gene: NA
V gene: TRBV5-1
CDR3 protein: CASSRRAKEEKLFF
CDR3 DNA: TGCGCCAGCAGCCGACGAGCGAAGGAAGAAAAACTGTTTTTT

clone size: NA
J gene: TRBJ2-7
D gene: NA
V gene: TRBV7-2
CDR3 protein: CASSLASQGYEQYF
CDR3 DNA: TGTGCCAGCAGCTTAGCTTCTCAGGGCTACGAGCAGTACTTC

clone size: NA
J gene: TRBJ2-5
D gene: NA
V gene: TRBV29-1
CDR3 protein: CSVGRQQETQYF
CDR3 DNA: TGCAGCGTTGGAAGACAGCAAGAGACCCAGTACTTC

clone size: NA
J gene: TRBJ2-7
D gene: NA
V gene: TRBV7-6
CDR3 protein: CATTSGSPRDEQYF
CDR3 DNA: TGTGCCACTACCTCAGGGTCGCCTAGGGACGAGCAGTACTTC

clone size: NA
J gene: TRBJ2-3
D gene: TRBD1
V gene: TRBV29-1
CDR3 protein: CSVFDRGGSDTQYF
CDR3 DNA: TGCAGCGTATTCGACAGGGGAGGCTCAGATACGCAGTATTTT

clone size: few
J gene: TRBJ2-2
D gene: TRBD2
V gene: TRBV7-8
CDR3 protein: CASSAPSGTNTGELFF
CDR3 DNA: TGTGCCAGCAGCGCACCTAGCGGAACGAACACCGGGGAGCTGTTTTTT

clone size: NA
J gene: TRBJ1-3
D gene: NA
V gene: TRBV25-1
CDR3 protein: CASSGGSGNTIYF
CDR3 DNA: TGTGCCAGCAGCGGAGGCTCTGGAAACACCATATATTTT

clone size: NA
J gene: TRBJ2-7
D gene: TRBD2
V gene: TRBV4-2
CDR3 protein: CASSPPLGSGGYEQYF
CDR3 DNA: TGTGCCAGCAGCCCCCCCTTGGGAAGCGGGGGGTACGAGCAGTACTTC

clone size: NA
J gene: TRBJ2-1
D gene: TRBD1
V gene: TRBV19
CDR3 protein: CASTEGQLGSEQFF
CDR3 DNA: TGTGCCAGTACCGAGGGACAGCTCGGATCTGAGCAGTTCTTC

clone size: NA
J gene: TRBJ2-7
D gene: TRBD1
V gene: TRBV5-1
CDR3 protein: CASSGGWGQGTYEQYF
CDR3 DNA: TGCGCCAGCAGCGGAGGGTGGGGACAGGGAACCTACGAGCAGTACTTC

clone size: NA
J gene: TRBJ2-3
D gene: NA
V gene: TRBV5-6
CDR3 protein: CASSATGSDTQYF
CDR3 DNA: TGTGCCAGCAGCGCAACAGGGTCGGATACGCAGTATTTT

clone size: NA
J gene: TRBJ1-3
D gene: NA
V gene: TRBV19
CDR3 protein: CASTGEISGNTIYF
CDR3 DNA: TGTGCCAGTACTGGGGAGATCTCTGGAAACACCATATATTTT

clone size: NA
J gene: TRBJ1-2
D gene: TRBD1
V gene: TRBV18
CDR3 protein: CASSPIPGQGTNNYGYTF
CDR3 DNA: TGTGCCAGCTCACCAATCCCGGGACAGGGGACCAATAACTATGGCTACACCTTC

clone size: NA
J gene: TRBJ2-7
D gene: TRBD1
V gene: TRBV5-6
CDR3 protein: CASSGPPTQGVVSYEQYF
CDR3 DNA: TGTGCCAGCAGCGGGCCCCCGACTCAGGGGGTCGTGTCCTACGAGCAGTACTTC

clone size: few
J gene: TRBJ1-6
D gene: NA
V gene: TRBV2
CDR3 protein: CASRPSGISSPLHF
CDR3 DNA: TGTGCCAGCAGGCCCTCGGGGATAAGTTCACCCCTCCACTTT

clone size: NA
J gene: TRBJ1-6
D gene: TRBD1
V gene: TRBV4-1
CDR3 protein: CASSQEGQGNSPLHF
CDR3 DNA: TGCGCCAGCAGCCAAGAAGGACAGGGGAATTCACCCCTCCACTTT

clone size: NA
J gene: TRBJ1-2
D gene: NA
V gene: TRBV19
CDR3 protein: CASSTTGFGGYTF
CDR3 DNA: TGTGCCAGTAGTACAACAGGGTTTGGAGGCTACACCTTC

clone size: NA
J gene: TRBJ2-3
D gene: NA
V gene: TRBV12-5
CDR3 protein: CASGPPGPTDTQYF
CDR3 DNA: TGTGCTAGTGGGCCCCCAGGGCCGACAGATACGCAGTATTTT

clone size: NA
J gene: TRBJ1-2
D gene: NA
V gene: TRBV5-1
CDR3 protein: CASSLDGQGIQYGYTF
CDR3 DNA: TGCGCCAGCAGCTTGGATGGCCAGGGGATTCAGTATGGCTACACCTTC

clone size: NA
J gene: TRBJ1-6
D gene: NA
V gene: TRBV5-1
CDR3 protein: CASSLDLDSPLHF
CDR3 DNA: TGCGCCAGCAGCTTGGATTTAGATTCACCCCTCCACTTT

clone size: NA
J gene: TRBJ2-3
D gene: TRBD1
V gene: TRBV19
CDR3 protein: CASSGQGSDTQYF
CDR3 DNA: TGTGCCAGTAGCGGACAGGGGTCGGATACGCAGTATTTT

clone size: NA
J gene: TRBJ2-7
D gene: TRBD1
V gene: TRBV10-3
CDR3 protein: CAISYGQGRNEQYF
CDR3 DNA: TGTGCCATCAGCTATGGACAGGGGAGGAACGAGCAGTACTTC

clone size: few
J gene: TRBJ2-1
D gene: TRBD1
V gene: TRBV4-3
CDR3 protein: CASSPGQFSYNEQFF
CDR3 DNA: TGCGCCAGCAGCCCGGGACAGTTTTCCTACAATGAGCAGTTCTTC

clone size: NA
J gene: TRBJ2-1
D gene: NA
V gene: TRBV7-7
CDR3 protein: CASSSGAYNEQFF
CDR3 DNA: TGTGCTAGCAGCTCCGGGGCCTACAATGAGCAGTTCTTC

clone size: NA
J gene: TRBJ2-5
D gene: NA
V gene: TRBV7-6
CDR3 protein: CASSSPTSWETQYF
CDR3 DNA: TGTGCCAGCAGCTCCCCGACAAGTTGGGAGACCCAGTACTTC

clone size: NA
J gene: TRBJ1-4
D gene: TRBD1
V gene: TRBV5-1
CDR3 protein: CASSVQGGTNEKLFF
CDR3 DNA: TGCGCCAGCAGCGTACAGGGGGGGACTAATGAAAAACTGTTTTTT

clone size: NA
J gene: TRBJ2-3
D gene: TRBD1
V gene: TRBV6-5
CDR3 protein: CASSYGWTGHTDTQYF
CDR3 DNA: TGTGCCAGCAGTTACGGGTGGACAGGACACACAGATACGCAGTATTTT

clone size: NA
J gene: TRBJ1-6
D gene: NA
V gene: TRBV6-5
CDR3 protein: CASTDRRNSPLHF
CDR3 DNA: TGTGCCAGCACCGACAGGAGGAATTCACCCCTCCACTTT

clone size: NA
J gene: TRBJ2-3
D gene: TRBD2
V gene: TRBV13
CDR3 protein: CASSLRRLAGWDTQYF
CDR3 DNA: TGTGCCAGCAGCCTCCGTCGACTAGCGGGGTGGGATACGCAGTATTTT

clone size: NA
J gene: TRBJ1-2
D gene: TRBD1
V gene: TRBV28
CDR3 protein: CASLPGQKIYGYTF
CDR3 DNA: TGTGCCAGCCTACCGGGACAGAAGATCTATGGCTACACCTTC

clone size: NA
J gene: TRBJ1-1
D gene: TRBD1
V gene: TRBV7-9
CDR3 protein: CSSSLGQGVNTEAFF
CDR3 DNA: TGTTCCAGCAGCTTGGGGCAGGGGGTGAACACTGAAGCTTTCTTT

clone size: NA
J gene: TRBJ2-1
D gene: NA
V gene: TRBV28
CDR3 protein: CASSLPGGYNEQFF
CDR3 DNA: TGTGCCAGCAGTTTGCCAGGGGGGTACAATGAGCAGTTCTTC

clone size: NA
J gene: TRBJ2-1
D gene: TRBD1
V gene: TRBV28
CDR3 protein: CASSFRGPAYNEQFF
CDR3 DNA: TGTGCCAGCAGTTTCAGGGGGCCGGCATACAATGAGCAGTTCTTC

clone size: few
J gene: TRBJ1-2
D gene: NA
V gene: TRBV6-5
CDR3 protein: CASSYNQGSVDGYTF
CDR3 DNA: TGTGCCAGCAGTTATAATCAAGGCAGCGTCGATGGCTACACCTTC

clone size: NA
J gene: TRBJ1-4
D gene: NA
V gene: TRBV7-9
CDR3 protein: CASSLPEEKLFF
CDR3 DNA: TGTGCCAGCAGCTTACCCGAGGAAAAACTGTTTTTT

clone size: NA
J gene: TRBJ2-5
D gene: TRBD1
V gene: TRBV28
CDR3 protein: CASSPGQRQETQYF
CDR3 DNA: TGTGCCAGCAGTCCGGGACAGAGACAAGAGACCCAGTACTTC